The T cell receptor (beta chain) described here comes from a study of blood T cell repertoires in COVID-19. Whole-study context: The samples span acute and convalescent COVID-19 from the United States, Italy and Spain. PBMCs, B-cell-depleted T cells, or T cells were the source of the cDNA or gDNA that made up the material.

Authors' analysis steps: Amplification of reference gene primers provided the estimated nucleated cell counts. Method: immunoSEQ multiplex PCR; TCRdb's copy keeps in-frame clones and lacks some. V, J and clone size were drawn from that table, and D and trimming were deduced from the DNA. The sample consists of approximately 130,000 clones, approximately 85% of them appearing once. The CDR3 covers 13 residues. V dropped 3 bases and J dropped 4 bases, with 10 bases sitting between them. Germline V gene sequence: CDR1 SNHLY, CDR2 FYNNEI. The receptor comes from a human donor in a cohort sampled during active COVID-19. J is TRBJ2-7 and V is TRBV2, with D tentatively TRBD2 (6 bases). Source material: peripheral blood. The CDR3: CASSEGGSYEQYF. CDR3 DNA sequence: TGTGCCAGCAGTGAGGGGGGTTCTTACGAGCAGTACTTC.